This T cell receptor (beta chain) derives from a study of regulatory T cells in long-lasting Graves disease. Time point denoted: newly diagnosed GD, antithyroid drugs for less than 3 months. PBMC-extracted RNA yielded the TCR library. Guidelines of the American Thyroid Association were used to diagnose Graves' disease. Findings and limits, study-wide: Investigators studied peripheral blood only, not thyroid tissue.

This clonotype was seen at least ten times. Antigen unknown. CDR3 regions were amplified by Arm-PCR using iRepertoire HTBI primers to build TCR beta libraries. TCRdb re-analysed the multiplex PCR reads in MiXCR, keeping a single row per CDR3 protein. The sample has 420,000 or so distinct CDR3 sequences, 16% seen once; the top ten hold approximately 22%. These data were also reused for a study on T cells in Graves' hyperthyroidism and ophthalmopathy. That paper states: Diagnoses were established using clinical symptoms, serum thyroxine and TRAb, thyroid ultrasound and orbital computed tomography.

The sample consisted of peripheral blood mononuclear cells (PBMCs), taken at new diagnosis, from a patient treated with antithyroid drugs. This TCR derives from a woman in her late teens or twenties with Graves disease.

The CDR3 DNA reads as TGTGCCATTTCTCGTGACAACAGGGGCAATGAGCAGTTCTTC. Its protein product is CAISRDNRGNEQFF. The chain is built from TRBV12-3 or TRBV12-4 and TRBJ2-1, with 7 bases that match TRBD1. With 10 bases clipped from V and 6 bases from J, the junction kept 12 bases outside the gene matches. CDR3 length: 14 residues.